This record covers a single TCR beta chain. Axillary draining lymph nodes of breast cancer patients supplied the node samples. The trim removed 6 bases at V and 6 bases at J, leaving 7 bases unmatched. The CDR3 loop spans 13 amino acids. Germline CDR1 and CDR2: LNHDA and SQIVND (reference sequence). One entry per CDR3 protein results from TCRdb running MiXCR on the multiplex PCR reads. The data contain 200,000 or so distinct CDR3 sequences, about 32% of them singletons. The source of the sample is a study of breast tumors, draining lymph nodes, adjacent tissues. V usage is TRBV19 and J usage is TRBJ2-7; the match to TRBD1 covers 8 bases. Sequencing used axillary lymph node tissue. The origin of this receptor is a female donor with breast cancer. Some clones in this sample may be carry-over from other donors' samples. The CDR3 reads CASSAGQACEQYF. The CDR3 region has the DNA TGTGCCAGTAGCGCGGGACAGGCCTGCGAGCAGTACTTC.